This TCR beta chain stems from a study of blood T cells in healthy people across ages. Alongside a J-beta primer mix, a sample-barcoded 5' primer served in a second PCR lasting roughly 7 to 12 cycles. Each CDR3 protein gets one entry after TCRdb re-called the 5' RACE reads with MiXCR. The sample contains hundreds of thousands of distinct CDR3 sequences, roughly two fifths of which appear only once. J lost 5 bases, V lost 5 bases, and 7 bases had no gene match. The CDR3 runs 16 residues. Germline V CDR1 and CDR2: SEHNR, FQNEAQ (reference sequence). This sequence was found in a woman aged 60 to 75 in good health. The sample consisted of blood. This sequence joins TRBV7-9 and TRBJ2-2, with 11 bases identical to TRBD2. The CDR3 DNA sequence: TGTGCCAGCAGCCCTAGCGGGAGGACGGGAACCGGGGAGCTGTTTTTT. Protein product: CASSPSGRTGTGELFF.